This T cell receptor (beta chain) was identified during a study of T cell repertoires in cytomegalovirus infection. This clonotype appeared many times. Its specificity is not known. MiXCR, applied by TCRdb to the reads, yields one record per CDR3 protein. Of more than 250,000 distinct CDR3 sequences detected, about an eighth appear once; the ten largest clones hold roughly 8.7%. Study-level findings and limits: Identification of carriers of CMV plus the relevant HLA was achieved through cumulative public TCR beta family frequency.

The V gene end was trimmed by 7 bases and the J gene end by 8 bases; junction bases not matched to a gene: 19. CDR1 is SGHTA and CDR2 is FQGNSA in the germline V gene. The CDR3 is made up of 16 amino acids. Material: PBMCs. The chain employs TRBV7-2 and TRBJ1-2; TRBD1 aligns across 7 bases. This clonotype was obtained from a human donor in good health (CMV status not recorded). Some clones in this sample may be carry-over from other donors' samples. The chain's CDR3 is CASKRSLGQMFTGYTF. The CDR3 bases are TGTGCCAGCAAAAGAAGTCTGGGACAGATGTTTACCGGCTACACCTTC.